A single sample gave rise to the 27 T cell receptor beta chains below, sequenced in a study of CD8 T cells in ankylosing spondylitis. TCRdb ran MiXCR on the 5' RACE reads and lists one entry per CDR3 protein. Of some 95,000 distinct CDR3 sequences listed, about 8.8% are singletons. Sample: blood, either unsorted or a sorted T cell fraction (not recorded which). Receptors originate from a male donor with ankylosing spondylitis or in good health (not recorded which).

The chain joins TRBV28 to TRBJ1-5; D uncertain. V was pared by 6 bases and J by 0 bases, with 6 bases between. Germline lookup yields CDR1 MDHEN and CDR2 SYDVKM. This CDR3 has 13 residues. This CDR3 is CASRSYSNQPQHF. CDR3 DNA sequence: TGTGCCAGCAGGTCATATAGCAATCAGCCCCAGCATTTT.

This clonotype has at least ten counts. The chain joins TRBV25-1 to TRBJ2-5, with D maybe TRBD2 (6 bases). The CDR3 is 14 amino acids. The V gene lost 4 bases and the J gene lost 6 bases, with 15 bases spanning the gap. Germline loops: CDR1 MGHDK, CDR2 SYGVNS. The CDR3: CASSAFTGEKTQYF. The CDR3 DNA sequence: TGTGCCAGCAGTGCCTTCACGGGAGAGAAGACCCAGTACTTC.

This clonotype was found many times. The V call is TRBV20-1, the J call TRBJ2-7, with 7 bases aligning to TRBD2. Germline V CDR1 and CDR2: DFQATT, SNEGSKA (reference sequence). Trimming at V came to 1 base and at J to 2 bases, leaving 11 bases not matched to a gene. The CDR3 totals 16 residues. The CDR3 bases are TGCAGTGCTAGAGCAGGGAGGGCGAACCCTACCTACGAGCAGTACTTC. Its translation: CSARAGRANPTYEQYF.

With respect to this clonotype: This may be a read error: a much more frequent sequence differs by one nucleotide. The V and J genes are TRBV28 and TRBJ2-2; D is undetermined. The CDR3 is 13 amino acids. Germline CDR1 reads MDHEN; CDR2 reads SYDVKM. V shed 6 bases and J shed 4 bases, with 9 bases lying between them. The CDR3 nucleotides are TGTGCCAGCAGACCAGACCTCACCGGGGAGCTGTTTTTT. Amino acids: CASRPDLTGELFF.

This clonotype showed up many times. This sequence joins TRBV7-8 and TRBJ1-5, with unresolved D. Germline V CDR1 and CDR2: SGHVS, FQNEAQ. Deletions cut 1 base from V and 2 bases from J, with 9 bases between. CDR3 length: 15 amino acids. The CDR3: CASSLDDPGNQPQHF. The CDR3, as DNA: TGTGCCAGCAGCTTAGATGATCCCGGCAATCAGCCCCAGCATTTT.

The chain combines TRBV7-9 with TRBJ2-2, with 13 bases that match TRBD2. This CDR3 has 16 amino acids. Germline CDR1 SEHNR, CDR2 FQNEAQ (reference sequence). With 5 bases clipped from V and 6 bases from J, the junction kept 6 bases outside the gene matches. In nucleotides, the CDR3 is TGTGCCAGCAGCCCTACTAGCGGGGGGGCGCCCGGGGAGCTGTTTTTT. Its protein product is CASSPTSGGAPGELFF.

This clonotype was counted ten times or more. This chain connects TRBV9 to TRBJ2-2; D gene unclear. Deletions cut 4 bases from V and 2 bases from J, with 3 bases between. CDR1 is SGDLS, CDR2 YYNGEE, per germline. The CDR3 runs 12 residues. CDR3 nucleotide sequence: TGTGCCAGCAGCCTTAACACCGGGGAGCTGTTTTTT. Encoded protein: CASSLNTGELFF.

This clonotype was seen ten or more times. The chain has TRBV5-1 and TRBJ2-2; the D gene is possibly TRBD2 (6 bases). The V and J ends lost 3 bases and 1 base respectively, with 13 bases between them. CDR3 size: 16 residues. CDR1 SGHRS and CDR2 YFSETQ come from the germline V gene. CDR3 protein: CASSSGDGGNTGELFF. The CDR3 nucleotides read TGCGCCAGCAGCTCGGGGGACGGTGGGAACACCGGGGAGCTGTTTTTT.

At least ten counts were recorded for this clonotype. The rearrangement uses TRBV28 and TRBJ2-7; D may match TRBD1 or TRBD2 (5 bases each). V dropped 6 bases and J dropped 4 bases, with 16 bases sitting between them. CDR1 is MDHEN and CDR2 is SYDVKM in the germline V gene. The CDR3 runs 14 residues. This CDR3 reads CASRGGPWGYEQYF. CDR3 coding DNA: TGTGCCAGCAGAGGCGGACCATGGGGGTACGAGCAGTACTTC.

This clonotype was counted at least ten times. The chain employs TRBV7-8 and TRBJ2-1; 7 nucleotides agree with TRBD2. The CDR3 consists of 14 residues. V lost 1 base to trimming and J lost 10 bases; unmatched junction nucleotides: 7. CDR1 and CDR2 (germline): SGHVS, FQNEAQ. This chain's CDR3 is CASSLGLAVSEQFF. For the CDR3, the DNA is TGTGCCAGCAGCTTAGGACTAGCAGTAAGCGAGCAGTTCTTC. Looking up the rest from reference TRBV7-8 and TRBJ2-1 gives the full variable domain: GAGVSQSPRYKVAKRGQDVALRCDPISGHVSLFWYQQALGQGPEFLTYFQNEAQLDKSGLPSDRFFAERPEGSVSTLKIQRTQQEDSAVYLCASSLGLAVSEQFFGPGTRLTVL.

Many counts were recorded for this clonotype. The J gene is TRBJ1-2, the V gene TRBV6-1; D unresolved. The CDR3 has 14 residues. Trimming removed 6 bases from V and 4 bases from J, with 15 bases in between. Germline CDR1 reads MNHNS; CDR2 reads SASEGT. In DNA form, the CDR3 reads TGTGCCAGCAGCCCTCGGCCCTTGGGCTATGGCTACACCTTC. This codes for CASSPRPLGYGYTF.

About this clonotype: A much larger clone sits a single nucleotide away, making a read error possible. The V and J genes are TRBV12-3 or TRBV12-4 and TRBJ2-7; a possible D gene is TRBD1 (5 bases). The CDR3 runs to 15 residues. The DNA of the CDR3 is TGTGCCGGCAGTTTTCGGGTAGGGGCCTACGACGAGCAGTACTTC. Residues: CAGSFRVGAYDEQYF.

The genes are TRBV18 and TRBJ2-2; no reliable D call. The CDR3 loop spans 13 amino acids. V was shortened by 2 bases and J by 3 bases, with 4 bases between the two germline ends. The V gene's germline CDR1 is KGHSH and CDR2 LQKENI. CDR3 sequence (DNA): TGTGCCAGCTCACCAAGGGACACCGGGGAGCTGTTTTTT. It codes for CASSPRDTGELFF.

In this sample, this clonotype turned up many times. V gene TRBV10-3 combines with J gene TRBJ2-3; a weak D match, TRBD2 (5 bases). The CDR3 totals 15 residues. V dropped 6 bases and J dropped 6 bases, with 19 bases sitting between them. Germline V gene lookup returns CDR1 ENHRY and CDR2 SYGVKD. CDR3 region: CAISADGKQRDTQYF. The CDR3 DNA reads as TGTGCCATCAGCGCGGACGGGAAACAAAGGGATACGCAGTATTTT.

In this sample, this clonotype turned up a few times. The chain carries TRBV28 and TRBJ1-2; the D gene is possibly TRBD1 (5 bases). Germline CDR1 is MDHEN and CDR2 is SYDVKM. There are 12 residues in the CDR3. The V end lost 8 bases, the J end lost 6 bases, and 13 bases lay between the germline ends. The CDR3 sequence: CASGTLRHGYTF. The CDR3, as DNA: TGTGCCAGCGGGACGCTGAGACATGGCTACACCTTC.

This clonotype was seen ten or more times. This chain joins TRBV9 and TRBJ2-2; D remains ambiguous. Trimming left V 2 bases short and J 7 bases short, with 6 bases between. The CDR3 is 12 amino acids. Looked up from germline, CDR1 is SGDLS and CDR2 is YYNGEE. The CDR3 DNA is TGTGCCAGCAGCGTCTGGGGCGGGGAGCTGTTTTTT. Protein: CASSVWGGELFF.

This clonotype was picked up many times. J is TRBJ2-5 and V is TRBV5-5, with D perhaps TRBD2 (6 bases). CDR3 length equals 13 residues. The germline V gene has CDR1 SGHKS and CDR2 YYEKEE (reference sequence). Trimming stripped 6 bases from V and 2 bases from J, with 11 bases between. The CDR3 is CASTYGGQETQYF. The DNA of the CDR3 is TGTGCCAGCACCTATGGGGGGCAAGAGACCCAGTACTTC.

This clonotype was recorded a few times. This chain joins TRBV7-9 and TRBJ2-5; D gene unclear. The CDR3 runs 14 residues. The V gene's germline CDR1 is SEHNR and CDR2 FQNEAQ (reference sequence). The V gene lost 1 base and the J gene lost 3 bases, with 9 bases spanning the gap. CDR3 loop: CASSLDGAKETQYF. The CDR3 DNA sequence: TGTGCCAGCAGCTTAGATGGAGCTAAAGAGACCCAGTACTTC.

This clonotype has a handful of counts. V gene TRBV12-3 or TRBV12-4 combines with J gene TRBJ2-2; 7 bases are a match to TRBD1. This CDR3 comprises 11 residues. V lost 6 bases and J lost 8; bases outside the gene matches: 0. CDR3 loop: CASRDRGELFF. The CDR3 nucleotides read TGTGCCAGCAGGGACAGGGGGGAGCTGTTTTTT.

This clonotype was recorded a few times. The chain joins TRBV10-3 to TRBJ2-5; 10 nucleotides align to TRBD2. Germline V gives CDR1 ENHRY, CDR2 SYGVKD. Trimming took 4 bases from V and 1 from J; bases not matched to a gene: 6. The CDR3 sequence is 16 residues long. The CDR3 DNA is TGTGCCATCAGTGTGAATAGCGGGGGGACCCAAGAGACCCAGTACTTC. It translates to CAISVNSGGTQETQYF.

This clonotype was seen at least ten times. This chain uses TRBV7-3 with TRBJ2-3; the D call may be TRBD1 or TRBD2 (6 bases each). V was clipped by 3 bases and J by 3 bases, with 10 bases between them. Germline CDR1 SGHTA, CDR2 FQGTGA. The CDR3 is 14 amino acids. CDR3 nucleotide sequence: TGTGCCAGCAGCTTCGGGGGCTTGACAGATACGCAGTATTTT. Its protein product is CASSFGGLTDTQYF. Using reference TRBV7-3 and TRBJ2-3 for the parts outside the CDR3, the full variable domain is GAGVSQTPSNKVTEKGKYVELRCDPISGHTALYWYRQSLGQGPEFLIYFQGTGAADDSGLPNDRFFAVRPEGSVSTLKIQRTERGDSAVYLCASSFGGLTDTQYFGPGTRLTVL.

This clonotype occurred many times. This chain uses TRBV9 with TRBJ2-1; 9 bases map to TRBD2. Per the germline V gene, CDR1 is SGDLS and CDR2 is YYNGEE. The CDR3 sequence is 16 residues long. The J segment lost 2 bases and the V segment lost 4 bases, leaving 7 bases of the junction unmatched. The CDR3 DNA sequence: TGTGCCAGCAGCCCAAGACTAGCGGACACCTACAATGAGCAGTTCTTC. It yields the protein CASSPRLADTYNEQFF.

This clonotype was counted at least ten times. CDR3 sequence (DNA): TGCAGTGCTAGCGGTAAGAGGCAAGAAGCTTTCTTT. Translated, it gives CSASGKRQEAFF. The chain joins TRBV20-1 to TRBJ1-1, with D uncertain. Germline V gene lookup returns CDR1 DFQATT and CDR2 SNEGSKA (reference sequence). V was shortened by 3 bases and J by 8 bases, with 13 bases between the two germline ends. The CDR3 contains 12 residues.

The chain is built from TRBV5-6 and TRBJ1-5; possibly TRBD1 for D (6 bases). Trimming took 1 base from V and 7 from J, leaving 9 bases between them. The CDR3 runs 13 residues. CDR1 is SGHDT, CDR2 YYEEEE, per germline. CDR3 DNA: TGTGCCAGCAGCTTGAGGGGGGAGCAGCCCCAGCATTTT. This sequence encodes CASSLRGEQPQHF.

This clonotype was counted ten times or more. V and J are TRBV5-1 and TRBJ2-3; D is undetermined. The V gene lost 1 base and the J gene lost 1 base, with 7 bases spanning the gap. This CDR3 contains 14 residues. The germline gives CDR1 SGHRS, CDR2 YFSETQ. CDR3: CASSLRARTDTQYF. The CDR3 nucleotides are TGCGCCAGCAGCTTGAGGGCGCGCACAGATACGCAGTATTTT.

There are many counts of this clonotype. The rearrangement joins TRBV6-1 to TRBJ2-3; either TRBD1 or TRBD2 may supply D (5 bases each). This CDR3 spans 14 amino acids. The V and J ends lost 10 bases and 5 bases respectively, with 19 bases between them. Looked up from germline, CDR1 is MNHNS and CDR2 is SASEGT. CDR3 DNA: TGTGCCACCGTGGTGGGGGTGGGCGGAGATACGCAGTATTTT. It codes for CATVVGVGGDTQYF.

This clonotype appeared many times. V is TRBV5-1 and J is TRBJ2-7, with D maybe TRBD2 (6 bases). Germline CDR1 reads SGHRS; CDR2 reads YFSETQ. The CDR3 covers 15 residues. With 0 bases removed from V and 5 bases from J, the gap between germline ends came to 15 bases. This chain's CDR3 is CASSLVFSREDEQYF. The DNA for the CDR3 is TGCGCCAGCAGCTTGGTGTTTTCCAGGGAGGACGAGCAGTACTTC.